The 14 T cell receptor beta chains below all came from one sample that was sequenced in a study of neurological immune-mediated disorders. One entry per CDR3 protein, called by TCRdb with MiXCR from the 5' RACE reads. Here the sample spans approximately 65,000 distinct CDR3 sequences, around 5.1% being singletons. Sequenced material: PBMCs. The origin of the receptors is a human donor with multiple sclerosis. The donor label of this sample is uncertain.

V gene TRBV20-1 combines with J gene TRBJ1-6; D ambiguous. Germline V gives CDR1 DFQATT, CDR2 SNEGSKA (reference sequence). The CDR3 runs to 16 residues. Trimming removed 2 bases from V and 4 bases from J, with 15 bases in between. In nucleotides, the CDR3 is TGCAGTGCTAGACCTTCTTATACCATATATAATTCACCCCTCCACTTT. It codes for CSARPSYTIYNSPLHF.

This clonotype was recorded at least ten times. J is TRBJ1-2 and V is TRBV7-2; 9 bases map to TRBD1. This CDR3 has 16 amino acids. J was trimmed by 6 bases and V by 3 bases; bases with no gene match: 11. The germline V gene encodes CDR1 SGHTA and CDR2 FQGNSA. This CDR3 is CASSLAPNRGRDGYTF. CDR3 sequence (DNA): TGTGCCAGCAGCTTGGCCCCGAACAGGGGGCGCGATGGCTACACCTTC. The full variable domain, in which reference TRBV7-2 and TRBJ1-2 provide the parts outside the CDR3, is GAGVSQSPSNKVTEKGKDVELRCDPISGHTALYWYRQSLGQGLEFLIYFQGNSAPDKSGLPSDRFSAERTGGSVSTLTIQRTQQEDSAVYLCASSLAPNRGRDGYTFGSGTRLTVV.

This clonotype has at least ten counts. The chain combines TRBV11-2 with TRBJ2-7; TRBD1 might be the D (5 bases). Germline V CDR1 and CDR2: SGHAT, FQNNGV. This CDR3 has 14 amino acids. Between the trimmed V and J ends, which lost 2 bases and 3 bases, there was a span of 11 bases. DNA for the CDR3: TGTGCCAGCAGCTTAAACAGGTTCAACTACGAGCAGTACTTC. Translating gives CASSLNRFNYEQYF.

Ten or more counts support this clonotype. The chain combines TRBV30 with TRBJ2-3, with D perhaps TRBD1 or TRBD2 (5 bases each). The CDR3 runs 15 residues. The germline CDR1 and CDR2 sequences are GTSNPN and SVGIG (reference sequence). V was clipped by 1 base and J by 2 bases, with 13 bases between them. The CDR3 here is CAWSETGTTTDTQYF. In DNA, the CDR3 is TGTGCCTGGAGTGAAACCGGGACCACCACAGATACGCAGTATTTT.

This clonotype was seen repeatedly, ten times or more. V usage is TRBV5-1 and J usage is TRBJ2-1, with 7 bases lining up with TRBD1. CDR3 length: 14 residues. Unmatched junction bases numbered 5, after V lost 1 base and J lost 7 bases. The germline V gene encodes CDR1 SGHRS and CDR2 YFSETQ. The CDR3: CASSLTGDLNEQFF. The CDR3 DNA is TGCGCCAGCAGCTTGACAGGGGATTTGAATGAGCAGTTCTTC.

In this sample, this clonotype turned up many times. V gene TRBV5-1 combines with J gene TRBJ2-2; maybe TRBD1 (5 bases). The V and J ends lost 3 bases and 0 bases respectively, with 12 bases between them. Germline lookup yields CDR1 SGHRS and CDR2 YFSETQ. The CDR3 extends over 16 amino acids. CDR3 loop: CASSSRAGSNTGELFF. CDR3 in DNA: TGCGCCAGCAGCTCCAGGGCCGGATCGAACACCGGGGAGCTGTTTTTT.

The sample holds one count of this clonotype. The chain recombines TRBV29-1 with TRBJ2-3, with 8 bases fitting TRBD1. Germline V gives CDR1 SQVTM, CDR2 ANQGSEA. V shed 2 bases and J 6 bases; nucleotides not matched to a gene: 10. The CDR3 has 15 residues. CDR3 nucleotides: TGCAGCGTTGAAACGGAGCAGGGGGCGGCCGATACGCAGTATTTT. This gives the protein CSVETEQGAADTQYF.

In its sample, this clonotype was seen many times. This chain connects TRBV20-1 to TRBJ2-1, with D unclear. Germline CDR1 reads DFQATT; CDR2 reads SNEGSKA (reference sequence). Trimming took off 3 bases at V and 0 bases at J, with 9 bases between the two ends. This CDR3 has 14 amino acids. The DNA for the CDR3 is TGCAGTGCTAGTTTCCGGAGCTCCTACAATGAGCAGTTCTTC. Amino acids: CSASFRSSYNEQFF.

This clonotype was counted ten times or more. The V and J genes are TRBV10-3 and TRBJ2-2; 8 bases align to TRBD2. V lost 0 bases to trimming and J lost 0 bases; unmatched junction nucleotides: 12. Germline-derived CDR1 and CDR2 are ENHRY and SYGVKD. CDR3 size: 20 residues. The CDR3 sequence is CAISESYGVSGVANTGELFF. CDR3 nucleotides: TGTGCCATCAGTGAGTCGTATGGAGTTAGCGGGGTCGCGAACACCGGGGAGCTGTTTTTT.

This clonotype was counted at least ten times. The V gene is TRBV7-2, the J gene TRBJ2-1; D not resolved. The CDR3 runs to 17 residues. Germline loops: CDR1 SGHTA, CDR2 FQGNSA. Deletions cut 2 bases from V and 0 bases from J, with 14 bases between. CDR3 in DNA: TGTGCCAGCAGCTTATGGGGATCCATGAGCTCCTACAATGAGCAGTTCTTC. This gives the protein CASSLWGSMSSYNEQFF.

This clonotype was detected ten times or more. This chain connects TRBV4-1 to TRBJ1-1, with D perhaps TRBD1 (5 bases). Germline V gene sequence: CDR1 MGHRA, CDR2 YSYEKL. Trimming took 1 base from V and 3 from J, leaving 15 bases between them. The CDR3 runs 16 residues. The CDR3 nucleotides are TGCGCCAGCAGCCAAGGGGCAGGGAGTTGGGACACTGAAGCTTTCTTT. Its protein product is CASSQGAGSWDTEAFF.

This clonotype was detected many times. The DNA of the CDR3 is TGCGCCAGCAGCTTAGAAGGCTACTTCAATGAGCAGTTCTTC. This translates into CASSLEGYFNEQFF. The rearrangement links TRBV5-1 to TRBJ2-1; D unresolved. Germline-derived CDR1 and CDR2 are SGHRS and YFSETQ. CDR3 length: 14 amino acids. V gave up 2 bases and J gave up 6 bases, with 12 bases separating them.

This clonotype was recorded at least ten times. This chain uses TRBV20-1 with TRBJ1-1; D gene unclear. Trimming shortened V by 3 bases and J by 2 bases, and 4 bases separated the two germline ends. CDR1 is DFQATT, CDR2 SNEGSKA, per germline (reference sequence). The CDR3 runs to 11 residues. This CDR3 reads CSASLNTEAFF. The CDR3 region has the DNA TGCAGTGCTAGCCTAAACACTGAAGCTTTCTTT.

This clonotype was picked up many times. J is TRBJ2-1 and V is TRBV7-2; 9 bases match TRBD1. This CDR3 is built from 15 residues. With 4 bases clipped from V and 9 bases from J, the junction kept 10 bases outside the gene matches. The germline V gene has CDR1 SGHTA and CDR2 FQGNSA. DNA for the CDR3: TGTGCCAGCAGCTACGCCGGACAGGGGTTGACTGAGCAGTTCTTC. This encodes CASSYAGQGLTEQFF.